This T cell receptor beta chain was observed in a study of blood T cell repertoires in COVID-19. Whole-study context: Samples taken during acute and convalescent COVID-19 were collected in the United States, Italy and Spain.

Germline CDR1 is GTSNPN and CDR2 is SVGIG (reference sequence). This CDR3 spans 14 amino acids. Trimming removed 0 bases at V and 5 bases at J, with 13 bases between. Assay used: immunoSEQ multiplex PCR; TCRdb lists only in-frame clones, some missing. The table has about 57,000 clones, 82% seen once; the top ten hold under 25%. This receptor was identified in a woman aged 60-75 years with acute or convalescent COVID-19. This chain connects TRBV30 to TRBJ1-1; D call uncertain. The sample comprised peripheral blood. The CDR3 spells CAWSVGRPVTEAFF. CDR3 DNA: TGTGCCTGGAGTGTAGGCAGGCCGGTGACTGAAGCTTTCTTT.